This is a list of T cell receptor beta chains from one sample in a study of radiotherapy plus CTLA-4 blockade in lung cancer. Sequencing was performed with immunoSEQ multiplex PCR; in TCRdb, only in-frame clones are kept and a portion is missing. This sample carries about 93,000 clones, 88% of them seen once, and the ten largest clones take roughly 4.6%. Here the sequenced sample was peripheral blood, taken from a patient treated with radiotherapy plus ipilimumab. These receptors all stem from a human donor with non-small cell lung cancer that progressed on radiotherapy plus ipilimumab. Both conserved end residues are part of each CDR3. D genes are given only for firm matches. Part of the rows lack a size; the others show once, few, many or a class for expanded clones.

size: once; J: TRBJ2-1; V: TRBV30; D: .; CDR3: CAWSATDNEQFF; DNA: TGTGCCTGGAGTGCGACAGATAATGAGCAGTTCTTC
size: .; J: TRBJ2-1; V: TRBV30; D: TRBD2; CDR3: CAWSVRTSGSSYNEQFF; DNA: TGTGCCTGGAGTGTAAGGACTAGCGGAAGCTCCTACAATGAGCAGTTCTTC
size: once; J: TRBJ1-1; V: TRBV5-6; D: .; CDR3: CASSLVQGGLAFF; DNA: TGTGCCAGCAGCTTGGTGCAGGGCGGTTTGGCTTTCTTT
size: .; J: TRBJ2-1; V: TRBV7-8; D: .; CDR3: CASSLAHGRAIYNEQFF; DNA: TGTGCCAGCAGCTTAGCTCACGGCAGGGCGATTTACAATGAGCAGTTCTTC
size: few; J: TRBJ1-3; V: TRBV15; D: .; CDR3: CATSRDKGSGNTIYF; DNA: TGTGCCACCAGCAGAGATAAAGGGTCTGGAAACACCATATATTTT
size: .; J: TRBJ2-1; V: TRBV5-6; D: TRBD2; CDR3: CASSQLGLAGGGSYNEQFF; DNA: TGTGCCAGCAGCCAGCTGGGACTAGCGGGAGGGGGATCCTACAATGAGCAGTTCTTC
size: .; J: TRBJ2-4; V: TRBV5-8; D: .; CDR3: CASSPVRRNIQYF; DNA: TGTGCCAGCAGCCCGGTTCGGAGGAACATTCAGTACTTC
size: .; J: TRBJ2-3; V: TRBV29-1; D: TRBD1; CDR3: CSVLSLRDRETDTQYF; DNA: TGCAGCGTTTTATCCCTCAGGGACAGGGAGACAGATACGCAGTATTTT
size: .; J: TRBJ2-2; V: TRBV13; D: .; CDR3: CASKGTGELFF; DNA: TGTGCCAGCAAGGGCACCGGGGAGCTGTTTTTT
size: .; J: TRBJ2-1; V: TRBV2; D: .; CDR3: CASKGNGDYNEQFF; DNA: TGTGCCTCCAAGGGTAACGGCGATTACAATGAGCAGTTCTTC
size: .; J: TRBJ1-2; V: TRBV7-9; D: .; CDR3: CASSFDSLYGYTF; DNA: TGTGCCAGCAGCTTTGACAGTCTCTATGGCTACACCTTC
size: .; J: TRBJ2-7; V: TRBV28; D: .; CDR3: CASSFRGNLKYF; DNA: TGTGCCAGCAGTTTCCGGGGTAATTTAAAGTACTTC
size: .; J: TRBJ2-7; V: TRBV2; D: .; CDR3: CASITGFEQYF; DNA: TGTGCCAGCATTACGGGGTTCGAGCAGTACTTC
size: few; J: TRBJ2-7; V: TRBV7-9; D: .; CDR3: CASTRLGGPYEQYF; DNA: TGTGCCAGCACCCGACTAGGCGGCCCCTACGAGCAGTACTTC
size: .; J: TRBJ2-5; V: TRBV5-1; D: .; CDR3: CASSREGTETQYF; DNA: TGCGCCAGCAGCCGGGAAGGGACCGAGACCCAGTACTTC
size: .; J: TRBJ1-6; V: TRBV6-6; D: .; CDR3: CASSAVNSPLHF; DNA: TGTGCCAGCAGTGCCGTGAATTCACCCCTCCACTTT
size: .; J: TRBJ2-3; V: TRBV2; D: .; CDR3: CASSETDYDTDTQYF; DNA: TGTGCCAGCAGTGAAACGGACTATGACACAGATACGCAGTATTTT
size: .; J: TRBJ1-5; V: TRBV28; D: TRBD1; CDR3: CASSFPDRGRQPQHF; DNA: TGTGCCAGCAGTTTCCCCGACAGGGGGCGTCAGCCCCAGCATTTT
size: .; J: TRBJ1-1; V: TRBV25-1; D: TRBD1; CDR3: CASSPRDRGRDTEAFF; DNA: TGTGCCAGCAGTCCTCGGGACAGGGGGCGCGACACTGAAGCTTTCTTT
size: .; J: TRBJ2-5; V: TRBV6-4; D: TRBD1; CDR3: CASSGDRAIQETQYF; DNA: TGTGCCAGCAGTGGGGACAGGGCCATCCAAGAGACCCAGTACTTC
size: once; J: TRBJ2-7; V: TRBV11-2; D: .; CDR3: CASSLGSPTYEQYF; DNA: TGTGCCAGCAGCTTAGGGAGCCCGACCTACGAGCAGTACTTC
size: .; J: TRBJ2-4; V: TRBV6-1; D: .; CDR3: CASSEVEVEQVLAKNIQYF; DNA: TGTGCCAGCAGTGAGGTAGAGGTGGAACAGGTACTAGCCAAAAACATTCAGTACTTC
size: .; J: TRBJ2-7; V: TRBV14; D: .; CDR3: CASSPSGGFEQYF; DNA: TGTGCCAGCAGCCCCTCTGGTGGGTTCGAGCAGTACTTC
size: .; J: TRBJ2-1; V: TRBV9; D: .; CDR3: CASSVDGPSYNEQFF; DNA: TGTGCCAGCAGCGTAGACGGGCCCTCCTACAATGAGCAGTTCTTC
size: .; J: TRBJ2-3; V: TRBV5-3; D: .; CDR3: CARSLGADTQYF; DNA: TGTGCCAGAAGCTTGGGAGCGGATACGCAGTATTTT
size: .; J: TRBJ2-2; V: TRBV19; D: .; CDR3: CASNSGITGELFF; DNA: TGTGCCAGTAACTCGGGGATTACCGGGGAGCTGTTTTTT
size: .; J: TRBJ1-2; V: TRBV19; D: .; CDR3: CASSTGAPYGYTF; DNA: TGTGCCAGTAGTACCGGCGCCCCTTATGGCTACACCTTC
size: .; J: TRBJ2-5; V: TRBV5-1; D: TRBD1; CDR3: CASSLDRGGTQYF; DNA: TGCGCCAGCAGCTTGGACAGGGGTGGGACCCAGTACTTC
size: .; J: TRBJ2-3; V: TRBV5-4; D: TRBD1; CDR3: CASSWGQGSDTQYF; DNA: TGTGCCAGCAGCTGGGGACAGGGTTCGGATACGCAGTATTTT
size: .; J: TRBJ2-1; V: TRBV5-1; D: TRBD2; CDR3: CASTLAGVVDEQFF; DNA: TGCGCCAGCACCTTAGCGGGAGTCGTGGATGAGCAGTTCTTC
size: once; J: TRBJ2-1; V: TRBV18; D: TRBD1; CDR3: CASSPGQIAYNEQFF; DNA: TGTGCCAGCTCACCGGGACAGATAGCTTACAATGAGCAGTTCTTC
size: few; J: TRBJ1-5; V: TRBV19; D: .; CDR3: CASSISGGSNQPQHF; DNA: TGTGCCAGTAGTATTTCGGGGGGTAGCAATCAGCCCCAGCATTTT
size: .; J: TRBJ2-2; V: TRBV6-1; D: .; CDR3: CASSPRGNPGELFF; DNA: TGTGCCAGCAGTCCCCGGGGTAATCCCGGGGAGCTGTTTTTT
size: .; J: TRBJ2-5; V: TRBV14; D: .; CDR3: CASSQGGLEETQYF; DNA: TGTGCCAGCAGCCAAGGAGGATTGGAAGAGACCCAGTACTTC
size: .; J: TRBJ2-3; V: TRBV4-1; D: TRBD2; CDR3: CASSQDGLTSGRPRTDTQYF; DNA: TGCGCCAGCAGCCAAGATGGGCTGACTAGCGGGAGGCCCAGAACAGATACGCAGTATTTT
size: .; J: TRBJ2-3; V: TRBV2; D: TRBD2; CDR3: CASARTSGRDTQYF; DNA: TGTGCCAGCGCCCGGACTAGCGGGAGGGATACGCAGTATTTT
size: .; J: TRBJ2-7; V: TRBV2; D: .; CDR3: CASSQFYEQYF; DNA: TGTGCCAGCTCGCAGTTCTACGAGCAGTACTTC
size: .; J: TRBJ1-1; V: TRBV6-1; D: TRBD1; CDR3: CASSTDRMNTEAFF; DNA: TGTGCCAGCAGCACGGACAGGATGAACACTGAAGCTTTCTTT
size: .; J: TRBJ2-1; V: TRBV5-5; D: .; CDR3: CASIVFGGPDNEQFF; DNA: TGTGCCAGCATAGTTTTTGGAGGGCCGGACAATGAGCAGTTCTTC
size: .; J: TRBJ1-1; V: TRBV30; D: .; CDR3: CAWSVGGDTEAFF; DNA: TGTGCCTGGAGTGTTGGGGGGGACACTGAAGCTTTCTTT
size: large; J: TRBJ2-5; V: TRBV18; D: .; CDR3: CASSPEETQYF; DNA: TGTGCCAGCTCACCGGAAGAGACCCAGTACTTC
size: .; J: TRBJ2-5; V: TRBV5-1; D: TRBD2; CDR3: CASSFGGRATGETQYF; DNA: TGCGCCAGCAGCTTCGGCGGGAGGGCCACTGGGGAGACCCAGTACTTC
size: .; J: TRBJ2-1; V: TRBV7-8; D: .; CDR3: CASSPPRSDEQFF; DNA: TGTGCCAGCAGTCCCCCTCGATCGGATGAGCAGTTCTTC
size: .; J: TRBJ2-1; V: TRBV5-1; D: .; CDR3: CASSLQAYEQFF; DNA: TGCGCCAGCAGCTTACAAGCCTATGAGCAGTTCTTC
size: .; J: TRBJ2-7; V: TRBV2; D: .; CDR3: CASSEQGYEQYF; DNA: TGTGCCAGCAGTGAGCAGGGCTACGAGCAGTACTTC
size: .; J: TRBJ2-6; V: TRBV25-1; D: .; CDR3: CASSQGAGANVLTF; DNA: TGTGCCAGCAGCCAAGGGGCTGGGGCCAACGTCCTGACTTTC
size: .; J: TRBJ1-2; V: TRBV29-1; D: .; CDR3: CSAGTSVYTF; DNA: TGCAGCGCAGGGACCTCCGTATACACCTTC
size: .; J: TRBJ1-2; V: TRBV5-5; D: TRBD1; CDR3: CASSLGDRVVNYGYTF; DNA: TGTGCCAGCAGCTTGGGGGACAGGGTCGTTAACTATGGCTACACCTTC
size: .; J: TRBJ2-7; V: TRBV19; D: .; CDR3: CASSWGPSRYEQYF; DNA: TGTGCCAGTAGTTGGGGGCCTAGCCGCTACGAGCAGTACTTC
size: .; J: TRBJ1-1; V: TRBV5-1; D: .; CDR3: CASSLASGYGTEAFF; DNA: TGCGCCAGCAGCTTGGCAAGTGGATATGGTACTGAAGCTTTCTTT
size: .; J: TRBJ1-1; V: TRBV29-1; D: TRBD1; CDR3: CSVYRGTEAFF; DNA: TGCAGCGTTTACAGGGGGACTGAAGCTTTCTTT
size: .; J: TRBJ1-2; V: TRBV10-3; D: .; CDR3: CAISARQTLGYGYTF; DNA: TGTGCCATCAGTGCGAGACAGACCCTAGGCTATGGCTACACCTTC
size: .; J: TRBJ2-2; V: TRBV12-5; D: .; CDR3: CASGPLTGELFF; DNA: TGTGCTAGTGGCCCCCTCACCGGGGAGCTGTTTTTT
size: .; J: TRBJ2-3; V: TRBV2; D: .; CDR3: CASTRDSTDTQYF; DNA: TGTGCCAGCACTAGGGATAGCACAGATACGCAGTATTTT
size: .; J: TRBJ1-2; V: TRBV11-2; D: TRBD1; CDR3: CASSLGGQGALGYGYTF; DNA: TGTGCCAGCAGCTTAGGGGGACAGGGTGCACTTGGCTATGGCTACACCTTC
size: .; J: TRBJ2-7; V: TRBV5-1; D: .; CDR3: CASRRELNEQYF; DNA: TGCGCCAGCAGACGGGAACTAAACGAGCAGTACTTC
size: .; J: TRBJ2-1; V: TRBV5-1; D: TRBD2; CDR3: CASAGTSGKDEQFF; DNA: TGCGCCAGCGCCGGGACTAGCGGGAAAGATGAGCAGTTCTTC
size: .; J: TRBJ1-1; V: TRBV29-1; D: TRBD1; CDR3: CSVWDRGTEAFF; DNA: TGCAGCGTTTGGGACAGGGGGACTGAAGCTTTCTTT
size: .; J: TRBJ2-1; V: TRBV7-6; D: TRBD1; CDR3: CASSPSSLRDRGNEQFF; DNA: TGTGCCAGCAGCCCTAGTAGTCTCCGGGACAGGGGCAATGAGCAGTTCTTC
size: .; J: TRBJ2-7; V: TRBV27; D: .; CDR3: CASSFLGPEGPYEQYF; DNA: TGTGCCAGCAGTTTCCTGGGACCGGAGGGACCCTACGAGCAGTACTTC